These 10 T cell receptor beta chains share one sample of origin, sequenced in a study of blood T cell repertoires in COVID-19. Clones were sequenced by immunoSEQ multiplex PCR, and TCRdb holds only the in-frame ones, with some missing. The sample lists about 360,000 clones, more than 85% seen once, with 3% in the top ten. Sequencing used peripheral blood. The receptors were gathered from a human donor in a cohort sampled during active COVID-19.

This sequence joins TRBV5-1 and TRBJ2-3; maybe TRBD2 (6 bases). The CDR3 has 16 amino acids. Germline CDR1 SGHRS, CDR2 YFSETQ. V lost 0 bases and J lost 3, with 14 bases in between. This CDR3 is CASSLAWGERTDTQYF. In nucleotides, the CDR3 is TGCGCCAGCAGCTTGGCTTGGGGGGAGAGGACAGATACGCAGTATTTT. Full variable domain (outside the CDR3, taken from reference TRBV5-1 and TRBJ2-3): KAGVTQTPRYLIKTRGQQVTLSCSPISGHRSVSWYQQTPGQGLQFLFEYFSETQRNKGNFPGRFSGRQFSNSRSEMNVSTLELGDSALYLCASSLAWGERTDTQYFGPGTRLTVL.

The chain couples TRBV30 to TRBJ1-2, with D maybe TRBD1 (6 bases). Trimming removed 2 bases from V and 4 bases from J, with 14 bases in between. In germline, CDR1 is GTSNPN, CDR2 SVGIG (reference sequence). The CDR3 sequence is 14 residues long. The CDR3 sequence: CAWSKAGVFYGYTF. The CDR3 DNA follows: TGTGCCTGGAGTAAGGCAGGGGTGTTCTATGGCTACACCTTC.

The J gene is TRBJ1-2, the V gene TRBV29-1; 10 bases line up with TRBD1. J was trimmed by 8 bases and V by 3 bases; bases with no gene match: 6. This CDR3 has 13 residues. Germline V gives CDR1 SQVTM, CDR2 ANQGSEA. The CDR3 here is CSVDRDRGKGYTF. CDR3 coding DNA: TGCAGCGTTGACCGGGACAGGGGAAAGGGCTACACCTTC. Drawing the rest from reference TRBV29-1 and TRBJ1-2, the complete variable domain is SAVISQKPSRDICQRGTSLTIQCQVDSQVTMMFWYRQQPGQSLTLIATANQGSEATYESGFVIDKFPISRPNLTFSTLTVSNMSPEDSSIYLCSVDRDRGKGYTFGSGTRLTVV.

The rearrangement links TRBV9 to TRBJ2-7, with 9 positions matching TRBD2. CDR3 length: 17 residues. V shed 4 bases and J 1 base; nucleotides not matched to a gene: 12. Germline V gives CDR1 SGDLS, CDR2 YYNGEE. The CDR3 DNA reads TGTGCCAGCAGCTCGGGGACTAGCCCAATATCTTCCTACGAGCAGTACTTC. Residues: CASSSGTSPISSYEQYF.

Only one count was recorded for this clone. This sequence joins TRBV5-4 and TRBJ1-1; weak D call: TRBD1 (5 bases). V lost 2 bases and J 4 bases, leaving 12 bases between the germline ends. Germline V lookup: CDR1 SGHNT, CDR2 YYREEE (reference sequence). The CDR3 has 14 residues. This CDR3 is CASSLQDSFTEAFF. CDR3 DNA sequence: TGTGCCAGCAGCTTACAAGACAGTTTCACTGAAGCTTTCTTT.

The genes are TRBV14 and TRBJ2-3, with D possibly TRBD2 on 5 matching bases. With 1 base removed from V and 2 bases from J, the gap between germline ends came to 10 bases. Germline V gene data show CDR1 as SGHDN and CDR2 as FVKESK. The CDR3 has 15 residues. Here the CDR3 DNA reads TGTGCCAGCAGCCAAGCTTTAGACTACACAGATACGCAGTATTTT. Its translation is CASSQALDYTDTQYF.

The CDR3 sequence: CASSSIRDRGRISTQYF. CDR3 DNA sequence: TGTGCCAGCAGTTCTATCCGGGACAGGGGGAGGATATCTACGCAGTATTTT. The rearrangement uses TRBV27 and TRBJ2-3, with 11 positions matching TRBD1. The germline gives CDR1 MNHEY, CDR2 SMNVEV (reference sequence). This CDR3 has 17 amino acids. V shed 4 bases and J 8 bases; nucleotides not matched to a gene: 14.

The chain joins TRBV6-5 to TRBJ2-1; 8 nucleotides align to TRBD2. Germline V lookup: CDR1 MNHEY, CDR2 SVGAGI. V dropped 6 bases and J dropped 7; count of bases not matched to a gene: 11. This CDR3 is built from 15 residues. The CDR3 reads CASSQLAELGNEQFF. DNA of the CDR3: TGTGCCAGCAGCCAACTAGCGGAGCTTGGGAATGAGCAGTTCTTC.

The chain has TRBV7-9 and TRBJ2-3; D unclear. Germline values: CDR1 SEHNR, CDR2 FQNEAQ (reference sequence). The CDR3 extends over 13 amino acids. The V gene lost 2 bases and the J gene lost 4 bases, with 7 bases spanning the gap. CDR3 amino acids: CASSLPGPDTQYF. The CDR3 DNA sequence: TGTGCCAGCAGCTTACCAGGTCCAGATACGCAGTATTTT. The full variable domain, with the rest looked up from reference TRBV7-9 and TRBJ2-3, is DTGVSQNPRHKITKRGQNVTFRCDPISEHNRLYWYRQTLGQGPEFLTYFQNEAQLEKSRLLSDRFSAERPKGSFSTLEIQRTEQGDSAMYLCASSLPGPDTQYFGPGTRLTVL.

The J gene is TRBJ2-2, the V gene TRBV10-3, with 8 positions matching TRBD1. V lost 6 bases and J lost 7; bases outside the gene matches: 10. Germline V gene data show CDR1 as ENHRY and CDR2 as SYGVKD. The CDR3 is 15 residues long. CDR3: CAIRRGTGRDGELFF. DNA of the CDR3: TGTGCCATCAGACGCGGGACAGGCAGGGACGGGGAGCTGTTTTTT.